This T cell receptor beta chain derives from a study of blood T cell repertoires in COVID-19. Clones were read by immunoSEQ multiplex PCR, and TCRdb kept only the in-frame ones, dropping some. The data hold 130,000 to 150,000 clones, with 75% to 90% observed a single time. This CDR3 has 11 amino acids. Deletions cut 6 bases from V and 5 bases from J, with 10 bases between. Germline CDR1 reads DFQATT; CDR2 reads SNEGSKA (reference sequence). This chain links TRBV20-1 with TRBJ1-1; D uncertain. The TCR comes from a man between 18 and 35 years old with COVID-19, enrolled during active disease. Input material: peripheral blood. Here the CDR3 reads CSAAPGTEAFF. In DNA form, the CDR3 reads TGCAGTGCCGCCCCGGGAACTGAAGCTTTCTTT.